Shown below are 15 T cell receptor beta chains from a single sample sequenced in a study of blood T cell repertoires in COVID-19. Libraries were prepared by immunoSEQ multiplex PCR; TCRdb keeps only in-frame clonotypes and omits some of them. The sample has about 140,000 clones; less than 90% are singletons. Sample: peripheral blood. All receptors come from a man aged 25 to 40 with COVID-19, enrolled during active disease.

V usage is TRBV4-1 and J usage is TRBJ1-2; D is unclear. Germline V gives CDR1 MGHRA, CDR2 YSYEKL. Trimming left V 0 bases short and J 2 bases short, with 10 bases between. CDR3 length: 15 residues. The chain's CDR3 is CASSQDSSGNYGYTF. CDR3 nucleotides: TGCGCCAGCAGCCAAGATTCGTCGGGGAACTATGGCTACACCTTC.

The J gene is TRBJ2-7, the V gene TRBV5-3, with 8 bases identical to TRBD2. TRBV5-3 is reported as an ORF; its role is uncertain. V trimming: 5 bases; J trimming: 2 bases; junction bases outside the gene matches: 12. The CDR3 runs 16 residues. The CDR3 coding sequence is TGTGCCAGAAGGCGCCCACGACGGGAGGGGACCTACGAGCAGTACTTC. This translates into CARRRPRREGTYEQYF.

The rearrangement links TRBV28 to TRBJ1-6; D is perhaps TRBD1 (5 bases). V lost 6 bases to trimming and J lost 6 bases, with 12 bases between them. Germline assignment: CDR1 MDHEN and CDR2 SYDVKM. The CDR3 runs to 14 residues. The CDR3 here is CASSWTRANSPLHF. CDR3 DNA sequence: TGTGCCAGCAGCTGGACACGGGCTAATTCACCCCTCCACTTT. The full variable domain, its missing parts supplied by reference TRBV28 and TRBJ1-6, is DVKVTQSSRYLVKRTGEKVFLECVQDMDHENMFWYRQDPGLGLRLIYFSYDVKMKEKGDIPEGYSVSREKKERFSLILESASTNQTSMYLCASSWTRANSPLHFGNGTRLTVT.

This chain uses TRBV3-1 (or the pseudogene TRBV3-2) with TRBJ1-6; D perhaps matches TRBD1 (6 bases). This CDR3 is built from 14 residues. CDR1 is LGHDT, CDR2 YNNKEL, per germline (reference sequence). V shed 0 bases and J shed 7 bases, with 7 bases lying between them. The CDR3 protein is CASSQDTGNSPLHF. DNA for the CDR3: TGTGCCAGCAGCCAAGACACAGGGAATTCACCCCTCCACTTT.

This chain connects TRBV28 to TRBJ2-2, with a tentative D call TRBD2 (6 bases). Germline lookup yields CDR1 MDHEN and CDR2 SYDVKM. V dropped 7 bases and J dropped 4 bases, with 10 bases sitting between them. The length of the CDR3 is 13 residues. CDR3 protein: CASTRGGTGELFF. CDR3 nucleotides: TGTGCCAGCACGCGGGGAGGCACCGGGGAGCTGTTTTTT.

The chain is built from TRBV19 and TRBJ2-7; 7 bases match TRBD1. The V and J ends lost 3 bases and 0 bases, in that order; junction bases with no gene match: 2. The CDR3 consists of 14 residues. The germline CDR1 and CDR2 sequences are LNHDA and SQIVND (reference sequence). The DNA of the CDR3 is TGTGCCAGTAGTATCCAGGGGGTCTCCTACGAGCAGTACTTC. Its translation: CASSIQGVSYEQYF.

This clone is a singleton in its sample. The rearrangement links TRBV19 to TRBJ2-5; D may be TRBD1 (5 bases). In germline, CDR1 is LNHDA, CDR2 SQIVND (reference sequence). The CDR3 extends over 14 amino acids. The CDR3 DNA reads TGTGCTACTCGAAAGGGGCAGACCCAAGAGACCCAGTACTTC. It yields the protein CATRKGQTQETQYF.

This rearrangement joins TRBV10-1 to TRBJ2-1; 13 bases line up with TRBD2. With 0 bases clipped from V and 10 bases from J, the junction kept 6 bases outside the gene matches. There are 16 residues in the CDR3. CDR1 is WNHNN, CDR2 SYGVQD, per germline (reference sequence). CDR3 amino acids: CASSESRLAGGREQFF. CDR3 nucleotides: TGCGCCAGCAGTGAGTCGCGACTAGCGGGAGGTCGCGAGCAGTTCTTC.

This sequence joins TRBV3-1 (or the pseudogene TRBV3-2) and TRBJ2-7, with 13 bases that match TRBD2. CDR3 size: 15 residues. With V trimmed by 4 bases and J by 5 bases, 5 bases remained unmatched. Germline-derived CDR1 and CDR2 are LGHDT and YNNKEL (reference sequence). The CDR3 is CASSPGLAGVHEQYF. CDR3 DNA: TGTGCCAGCAGCCCCGGACTAGCGGGAGTGCACGAGCAGTACTTC.

CDR3 DNA sequence: TGTGCCAGCAGCCAAAACAGGGTTGGCAATGAGCAGTTCTTC. As protein: CASSQNRVGNEQFF. The V gene is TRBV11-2, the J gene TRBJ2-1; weak D call: TRBD1 (6 bases). V was clipped by 5 bases and J by 6 bases, with 14 bases between them. This CDR3 region has 14 residues. The germline V gene encodes CDR1 SGHAT and CDR2 FQNNGV. Complete variable domain (other parts from reference TRBV11-2 and TRBJ2-1): EAGVAQSPRYKIIEKRQSVAFWCNPISGHATLYWYQQILGQGPKLLIQFQNNGVVDDSQLPKDRFSAERLKGVDSTLKIQPAKLEDSAVYLCASSQNRVGNEQFFGPGTRLTVL.

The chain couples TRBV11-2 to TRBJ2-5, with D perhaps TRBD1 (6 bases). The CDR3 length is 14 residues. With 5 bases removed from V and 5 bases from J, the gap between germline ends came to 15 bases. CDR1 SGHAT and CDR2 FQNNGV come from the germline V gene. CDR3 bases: TGTGCCAGCAGCCCCCGGACAGTTTTCGAGACCCAGTACTTC. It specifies CASSPRTVFETQYF.

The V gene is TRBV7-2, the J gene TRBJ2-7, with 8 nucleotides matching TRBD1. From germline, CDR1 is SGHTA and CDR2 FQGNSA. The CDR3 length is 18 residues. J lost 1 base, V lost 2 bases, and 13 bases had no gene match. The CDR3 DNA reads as TGTGCCAGCAGCTTATTATTTGGACAGGGTATTATTTCCTACGAGCAGTACTTC. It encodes CASSLLFGQGIISYEQYF.

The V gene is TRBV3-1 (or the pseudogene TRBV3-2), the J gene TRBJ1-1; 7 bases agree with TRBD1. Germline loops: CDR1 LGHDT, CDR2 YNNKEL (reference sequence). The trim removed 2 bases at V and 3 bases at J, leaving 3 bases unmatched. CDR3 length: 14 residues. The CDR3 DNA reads TGTGCCAGCAGCCAAAGACAGGGTTACACTGAAGCTTTCTTT. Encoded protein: CASSQRQGYTEAFF.

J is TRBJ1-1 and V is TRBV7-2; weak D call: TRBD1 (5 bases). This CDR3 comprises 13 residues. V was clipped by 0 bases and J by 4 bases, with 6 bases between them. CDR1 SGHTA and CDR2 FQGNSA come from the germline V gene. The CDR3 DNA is TGTGCCAGCAGCTTAGCAGGGGTCACTGAAGCTTTCTTT. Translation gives CASSLAGVTEAFF. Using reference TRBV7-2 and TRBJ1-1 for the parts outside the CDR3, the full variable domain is GAGVSQSPSNKVTEKGKDVELRCDPISGHTALYWYRQSLGQGLEFLIYFQGNSAPDKSGLPSDRFSAERTGGSVSTLTIQRTQQEDSAVYLCASSLAGVTEAFFGQGTRLTVV.

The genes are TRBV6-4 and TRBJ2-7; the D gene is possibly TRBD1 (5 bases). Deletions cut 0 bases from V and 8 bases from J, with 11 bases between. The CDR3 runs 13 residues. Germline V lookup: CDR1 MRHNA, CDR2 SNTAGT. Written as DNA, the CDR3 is TGTGCCAGCAGTGACTCGATGGGGCAGAAGCAGTACTTC. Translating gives CASSDSMGQKQYF.